This T cell receptor (beta chain) was identified in a study of regulatory T cells in long-lasting Graves disease. Whole-study findings and limits: Possibly, too few samples lowered accuracy.

As to time point: newly diagnosed GD, antithyroid drugs for less than 3 months. Generation of the TCR library employed RNA extracted from PBMCs. Arm-PCR with iRepertoire HTBI primers amplified the CDR3 regions for these TCR beta libraries. Authors' processing steps: Roughly 65 TRBV and some 14 TRBJ segments were identified across samples. TCRdb redid the calling of the multiplex PCR reads with MiXCR, one entry per CDR3 protein. In this record, the V and J calls reflect TCRdb's handling and not the investigators' own analysis. The sample includes about half a million distinct CDR3 sequences, around 13% of them seen just once. In germline, CDR1 is SEHNR, CDR2 FQNEAQ (reference sequence). This CDR3 contains 17 residues. With respect to this clonotype: The antigen remains unidentified. A much more abundant neighbour one base away suggests this may be a read error.

This sample also belongs to another study, concerning T cells in Graves' hyperthyroidism and ophthalmopathy. That paper states: Researchers found most expanded thyroid clonotypes above 0.001 in blood as well.

The TCR comes from a woman in her twenties or thirties with Graves disease. This material consisted of peripheral blood mononuclear cells (PBMCs), taken at new diagnosis, from a patient treated with antithyroid drugs. The chain uses TRBV7-9 and TRBJ1-1; 8 nucleotides agree with TRBD1. This chain's CDR3 is CASSPPLPQGAGTGAFF. The CDR3 DNA reads TGTGCCAGCAGCCCCCCCCTCCCCCAGGGGGCTGGGACTGGAGCTTTCTTT.